This T cell receptor beta chain was captured by sequencing in a study of PD-1 blockade in classical Hodgkin lymphoma. Each patient relapsed following autologous stem cell transplantation, and prior brentuximab vedotin exposure differed. Findings of the study overall: Repertoire differences lack defined causes, possibly disease activity or prior therapy.

CDR3 length equals 14 residues. CDR1 and CDR2 from the germline V gene are KGHSH and LQKENI. V lost 1 base, J lost 10 bases, and 11 bases lay in between. Of note for this clone: Its antigen is as yet unknown.

Using immunoSEQ multiplex PCR, the repertoire was profiled, and TCRdb retains in-frame clones only, with some absent. The sample comprises under 15,000 clones, around 92% of which are singletons, and about 10% rests with the top ten. The chain couples TRBV18 to TRBJ1-6; D unclear. This specimen was peripheral blood mononuclear cells (PBMCs), taken at baseline. This receptor was obtained from a human donor with classical Hodgkin lymphoma. Here the CDR3 DNA reads TGTGCCAGCTCACCACGGGGATGGTGGTCACCCCTCCACTTT. Its translation is CASSPRGWWSPLHF. Using reference TRBV18 and TRBJ1-6 for the parts outside the CDR3, the full variable domain is NAGVMQNPRHLVRRRGQEARLRCSPMKGHSHVYWYRQLPEEGLKFMVYLQKENIIDESGMPKERFSAEFPKEGPSILRIQQVVRGDSAAYFCASSPRGWWSPLHFGNGTRLTVT.